This TCR beta chain was recovered during a study of identical twins. Study-level points and caveats: Low generation-probability sequences were in excess among twin-shared out-of-frame alpha sequences.

Template switching added a universal primer binding site, and final cDNA carried unique molecular identifiers. TCRdb reanalysed the 5' RACE reads using MiXCR and keeps one entry per CDR3 protein. The sample has around 280,000 distinct CDR3 sequences; 8% to 9% are singletons. This CDR3 is built from 14 residues. V shed 4 bases, J shed 7 bases, and the junction held 9 bases outside the gene matches. The V gene's germline CDR1 is SGHVS and CDR2 FQNEAQ. In the case of this clonotype: Its specificity is unknown.

Every sampled donor was Caucasian and healthy. This sample also belongs to another study, concerning yellow fever vaccine responses in identical twins.

The V and J genes are TRBV7-8 and TRBJ2-5, with TRBD1 matching 7 bases. Sequences were obtained from memory (CD45RO+) T cells sorted from blood. The source of this sequence is a woman in her late teens or twenties in good health. CDR3 DNA: TGTGCCAGCAGCTCGGGACAGCCATCCGGGACCCAGTACTTC. Protein sequence: CASSSGQPSGTQYF.